Listed below are T cell receptor beta chains from one sample, sequenced in a study of T cells in Graves' hyperthyroidism and ophthalmopathy. TCRdb reprocessed the multiplex PCR reads via MiXCR and lists one record per CDR3 protein. The sample records 600,000 to 900,000 distinct CDR3 sequences, roughly 15% being singletons. Material for sequencing was blood. The receptor set was obtained from a man in his late teens or twenties with Graves' hyperthyroidism. Both conserved end residues are part of each CDR3. D genes are given only for firm matches. Expanded clones are given a class, and other clones once, few, many or no size at all.

>TRBV11-3|TRBD2|TRBJ2-3|.
TGTGCCAGCAGCGAAAGTGGCGGGAGGGCTTTCACAGATACGCAGTATTTT
CASSESGGRAFTDTQYF
>TRBV27|.|TRBJ1-1|many
TGTGCCAGCAGTTTTTCTACAGCGGAGACTGAAGCTTTCTTT
CASSFSTAETEAFF
>TRBV13|.|TRBJ1-6|.
TGTGCCAGCAGCTTCCGGGACTTGGGTTCACCCCTCCACTTT
CASSFRDLGSPLHF
>TRBV28|TRBD1|TRBJ2-2|.
TGTGCCAGCAGTTTAGCGGGACAGGGGGCCGGGGAGCTGTTTTTT
CASSLAGQGAGELFF
>TRBV7-9|.|TRBJ2-3|many
TGTGCCAGCAGCTTACGTGAGGGTGCAGATACGCAGTATTTT
CASSLREGADTQYF
>TRBV28|.|TRBJ2-7|many
TGTGCCAGCAGTGATGGTCTCTCCTACGAGCAGTACTTC
CASSDGLSYEQYF
>TRBV7-3|.|TRBJ2-1|many
TGTGCCAGCAGCCCTACCCTTTCCTACAATGAGCAGTTCTTC
CASSPTLSYNEQFF
>TRBV2|TRBD2|TRBJ2-1|few
TGTGCCAGCAGAGGGACTAGCGGGAGGGCCGGGTACAATGAGCAGTTCTTC
CASRGTSGRAGYNEQFF
>TRBV24-1|TRBD1|TRBJ2-1|many
TGTGCCACCAGTGAGAGGGACAGGGCCGGTAATGAGCAGTTCTTC
CATSERDRAGNEQFF
>TRBV28|.|TRBJ2-7|many
TGTGCCAGCAGCACTCGGGGCCGTCAATCCTACGAGCAGTACTTC
CASSTRGRQSYEQYF
>TRBV9|.|TRBJ2-7|many
TGTGCCAGCAGCGTAGGGCTAGCGAGTTCCTACGAGCAGTACTTC
CASSVGLASSYEQYF
>TRBV4-1|TRBD2|TRBJ2-1|.
TGCGCCAGCAGCCAAGATGCGGGCGGGGGGTACTACAATGAGCAGTTCTTC
CASSQDAGGGYYNEQFF
>TRBV20-1|TRBD1|TRBJ1-1|.
TGCAGTGCTCACCGGGACAGCAACACTGAAGCTTTCTTT
CSAHRDSNTEAFF
>TRBV29-1|TRBD2|TRBJ2-7|few
TGCAGCGTTATGACTAGCGGGAGCTACGAGCAGTACTTC
CSVMTSGSYEQYF
>TRBV29-1|.|TRBJ1-1|few
TGCATGGAGGGGGACACTGAAGCTTTCTTT
CMEGDTEAFF
>TRBV27|TRBD1|TRBJ2-5|.
TGTGCCAGCGGTACCAGACAGGGCACCCCCCTGTACTTC
CASGTRQGTPLYF
>TRBV12-3/TRBV12-4|.|TRBJ2-1|many
TGTGCCAGCCCCAAGGAGTCCTACAATGAGCAGTTCTTC
CASPKESYNEQFF
>TRBV28|TRBD2|TRBJ2-7|.
TGTGCCAGCAGTTTAAGACCGGGAGGCCAGCGGGAGCAGTACTTC
CASSLRPGGQREQYF
>TRBV7-6|.|TRBJ2-7|many
TGTGCCAGCAGCTTTTTCGGCGGCTCCTACGAGCAGTACTTC
CASSFFGGSYEQYF
>TRBV12-3/TRBV12-4|TRBD1|TRBJ1-1|.
TGTGCCAGCAGCCTACGCTCGACGGGACAGGGGATCACTGAAGCTTTCTTT
CASSLRSTGQGITEAFF
>TRBV29-1|TRBD2|TRBJ2-3|few
TGCAGCGTGCGAGGACTAGCGGGAGGGGTCACAGATACGCAGTATTTT
CSVRGLAGGVTDTQYF
>TRBV5-1|.|TRBJ2-7|.
TGCGCCAGCAGCCCCGTCCGGCACGGCTACGAGCAGTACTTC
CASSPVRHGYEQYF
>TRBV2|.|TRBJ1-4|few
TGTGCCAGCGGCACGGCGTCCTTCGGTGAAAAACTGTTTTTT
CASGTASFGEKLFF
>TRBV11-2|.|TRBJ2-7|many
TGTGCCAGCAGTTTAGGCGGTGGAACCTACGAGCAGTACTTC
CASSLGGGTYEQYF
>TRBV7-9|TRBD1|TRBJ2-7|.
TGTGCCAGCAGCCCCGGGCCCACAGGGGGGCCCTCCTACGAGCAGTACTTC
CASSPGPTGGPSYEQYF
>TRBV29-1|TRBD2|TRBJ2-1|.
TGCAGCGTTGAAGGGGGGGGCAATGAGCAGTTCTTC
CSVEGGGNEQFF
>TRBV20-1|.|TRBJ2-7|many
TGCAGTGCTAGAGTTCAAGGTTACGAGCAGTACTTC
CSARVQGYEQYF
>TRBV20-1|TRBD2|TRBJ2-3|few
TGCAGTGCCGGGACTAGCGGGAGACGGTTGCAGGATACGCAGTATTTT
CSAGTSGRRLQDTQYF
>TRBV4-1|.|TRBJ2-1|.
TGCGCCAGCAGCCAAGATAGGCTAGGTAGCGATGAGCAGTTCTTC
CASSQDRLGSDEQFF
>TRBV4-1|TRBD2|TRBJ2-3|.
TGCGCCAGCAGCCAAGAATTAGCGGGAGCATCAGATACGCAGTATTTT
CASSQELAGASDTQYF
>TRBV28|.|TRBJ1-2|many
TGTGCCAGCAGTTCCTTGAGGCAGGGCCTCTATGGCTACACCTTC
CASSSLRQGLYGYTF
>TRBV5-1|.|TRBJ1-5|.
TGCGCCAGCAGCTTGGTCGATCAGCCCCAGCATTTT
CASSLVDQPQHF
>TRBV19|.|TRBJ2-7|.
TGTGCCAGTCGTACGATAAGTAGTATTCATTACCCAACAGGCTCCTACGAGCAGTACTTC
CASRTISSIHYPTGSYEQYF
>TRBV15|.|TRBJ2-1|many
TGTGCCACCAGCAGAGATTCGGCGGGACGGGCGCAGTTCTTC
CATSRDSAGRAQFF
>TRBV5-1|.|TRBJ2-7|.
TGCGCCAGCAGCTTGGGGCAGGGCCTCGGGGAGCAGTACTTC
CASSLGQGLGEQYF